Presented here are 18 T cell receptor beta chains from one specimen sequenced in a study of blood T cell repertoires in COVID-19. This table comes from immunoSEQ multiplex PCR, and its TCRdb copy is limited to in-frame clones, with some not included. The sample lists 220,000 or so clones; 90% were seen once. The material sequenced was PBMCs or T cells enriched from blood (not recorded which). The receptor source for this set is a man between 25 and 39 years old who had been exposed to COVID-19.

V is TRBV11-3 and J is TRBJ2-5, with 9 nucleotides matching TRBD1. V dropped 5 bases and J dropped 2; count of bases not matched to a gene: 9. This CDR3 region has 16 residues. Germline V lookup: CDR1 SGHNT, CDR2 YENEEA. CDR3 DNA sequence: TGTGCCAGCAGCACAAACACAGGGGGCTTTCAAGAGACCCAGTACTTC. The encoded protein is CASSTNTGGFQETQYF.

The gene calls are TRBV1 and TRBJ1-5; TRBD1 is the table's D call and was not checked against the DNA. TRBV1 is flagged as a pseudogene. The CDR3 extends over 16 amino acids. The CDR3 sequence is CTSSQDRQGCHQPQHF. The DNA of the CDR3 is TGCACCAGCAGCCAAGATCGGCAGGGGTGCCATCAGCCCCAGCATTTT.

J is TRBJ2-3 and V is TRBV15; TRBD2 matches 12 bases. Germline V CDR1 and CDR2: LNHNV, YYDKDF (reference sequence). The J segment lost 6 bases and the V segment lost 2 bases, leaving 6 bases of the junction unmatched. This CDR3 has 16 amino acids. In nucleotides, the CDR3 is TGTGCCACCAGCAGATCAGGACTAGCGGGGTCGGATACGCAGTATTTT. It encodes CATSRSGLAGSDTQYF.

The V gene is TRBV5-1, the J gene TRBJ2-5; D call uncertain. Trimming stripped 3 bases from V and 2 bases from J, with 14 bases between. The CDR3 loop spans 15 amino acids. Germline CDR1 is SGHRS and CDR2 is YFSETQ. The CDR3 sequence is CASSSLRSIQETQYF. Here the CDR3 DNA reads TGCGCCAGCAGCTCACTAAGATCAATTCAAGAGACCCAGTACTTC. Based on the CDR3 plus reference TRBV5-1 and TRBJ2-5, the full variable domain is KAGVTQTPRYLIKTRGQQVTLSCSPISGHRSVSWYQQTPGQGLQFLFEYFSETQRNKGNFPGRFSGRQFSNSRSEMNVSTLELGDSALYLCASSSLRSIQETQYFGPGTRLLVL.

The chain combines TRBV28 with TRBJ2-2; a possible D gene is TRBD1 (6 bases). Germline CDR1 and CDR2: MDHEN and SYDVKM. V was clipped by 4 bases and J by 6 bases, with 9 bases between them. The CDR3 length is 13 residues. CDR3 nucleotide sequence: TGTGCCAGCAGTTACCAGGGGCCCGGGGAGCTGTTTTTT. Protein: CASSYQGPGELFF.

V and J are TRBV10-2 and TRBJ1-1; TRBD1 matches 7 bases. The V segment lost 7 bases and the J segment 4 bases; nucleotides outside the gene matches: 9. Germline V gene data show CDR1 as WSHSY and CDR2 as SAAADI. The CDR3 covers 14 residues. CDR3 nucleotide sequence: TGCGCCAGCACCCCCGACAGGGAGGCCACTGAAGCTTTCTTT. It translates to CASTPDREATEAFF.

The J gene is TRBJ1-2, the V gene TRBV6-4, with 8 nucleotides matching TRBD1. CDR3 size: 12 residues. Germline lookup yields CDR1 MRHNA and CDR2 SNTAGT. The junction had 2 bases not matched to a gene; V was cut back by 4 bases and J by 7 bases. CDR3 sequence reads: CASSGTGSGYTF. DNA for the CDR3: TGTGCCAGCAGTGGGACAGGGTCTGGCTACACCTTC.

The CDR3 DNA reads as TGTGCCACCAGTGAAAGGACAGGCGGCTTCAATCAGCCCCAGCATTTT. Translated: CATSERTGGFNQPQHF. The genes are TRBV24-1 and TRBJ1-5, with 7 positions matching TRBD1. J was trimmed by 3 bases and V by 4 bases; bases with no gene match: 8. From germline, CDR1 is KGHDR and CDR2 SFDVKD. The CDR3 spans 16 residues.

The chain employs TRBV18 and TRBJ1-6; possibly TRBD1 for D (6 bases). Trimming left V 1 base short and J 0 bases short, with 7 bases between. The length of the CDR3 is 16 residues. CDR1 is KGHSH, CDR2 LQKENI, per germline. Here the CDR3 reads CASSPQGVSYNSPLHF. The CDR3 nucleotides are TGTGCCAGCTCACCACAGGGGGTCTCCTATAATTCACCCCTCCACTTT.

This clone was seen a single time. The rearrangement uses TRBV5-1 and TRBJ2-3, with TRBD2 identical over 9 bases. Germline V gives CDR1 SGHRS, CDR2 YFSETQ. The CDR3 spans 17 residues. V gave up 0 bases and J gave up 5 bases; unmatched junction bases: 10. The CDR3 DNA reads as TGCGCCAGCAGCTTGGCCCGGCGGGGGGGCGGTTTAGATACGCAGTATTTT. Protein sequence: CASSLARRGGGLDTQYF.

The chain employs TRBV6-5 and TRBJ1-5, with unresolved D. V was trimmed by 8 bases and J by 4 bases, leaving 3 bases between them. CDR1 and CDR2 from the germline V gene are MNHEY and SVGAGI. The CDR3 consists of 10 residues. The CDR3 protein is CASPNQPQHF. CDR3 coding DNA: TGTGCCAGCCCTAATCAGCCCCAGCATTTT.

This chain uses TRBV4-1 with TRBJ1-1, with TRBD1 matching over 7 bases. Germline V lookup: CDR1 MGHRA, CDR2 YSYEKL. This CDR3 is 15 amino acids long. Trimming removed 5 bases from V and 2 bases from J; junction bases left unmatched: 8. CDR3 loop: CASSTKTGINTEAFF. The CDR3 bases are TGCGCCAGCAGCACAAAGACAGGGATCAACACTGAAGCTTTCTTT.

The genes are TRBV20-1 and TRBJ2-1; D not resolved. Germline assignment: CDR1 DFQATT and CDR2 SNEGSKA (reference sequence). This CDR3 has 10 amino acids. The CDR3 region is CSVSYNEQFF. The CDR3 DNA is TGCAGCGTGTCCTACAATGAGCAGTTCTTC.

Written as DNA, the CDR3 is TGTGCCAGCAGTTACGGCGGGGCCCAAGGTCAGCCCCAGCATTTT. As protein: CASSYGGAQGQPQHF. The chain carries TRBV6-6 and TRBJ1-5; tentative D call: TRBD1 (5 bases). The germline CDR1 and CDR2 sequences are MNHNY and SVGAGI (reference sequence). The V end was cut by 2 bases, the J end by 6 bases, with 14 bases between. This CDR3 spans 15 amino acids.

The chain recombines TRBV4-3 with TRBJ2-3; D is possibly TRBD1 (6 bases). The CDR3 extends over 18 amino acids. The V and J ends lost 2 bases and 1 base respectively, with 19 bases between them. The germline V gene has CDR1 LGHNA and CDR2 YSLEER. The CDR3 nucleotides read TGCGCCAGCAGCCAATCCCCTACAGGGATGGGTGGCACAGATACGCAGTATTTT. It yields the protein CASSQSPTGMGGTDTQYF.

This clone was seen only a few times. The chain uses TRBV7-9 and TRBJ2-2; D not resolved. Germline CDR1 reads SEHNR; CDR2 reads FQNEAQ (reference sequence). The CDR3 extends over 14 amino acids. Trimming took 3 bases from V and 5 from J, leaving 10 bases between them. DNA of the CDR3: TGTGCCAGCAGCTTCGTGTCGGTGACCGGGGAGCTGTTTTTT. Translating it yields CASSFVSVTGELFF.

V is TRBV18 and J is TRBJ1-2; D is undetermined. The CDR3 sequence is 13 residues long. Germline V gene data show CDR1 as KGHSH and CDR2 as LQKENI. V was trimmed by 2 bases and J by 13 bases, leaving 17 bases between them. CDR3 sequence (DNA): TGTGCCAGCTCACCAGAGGAGTATCAGACCTTCACCTTC. The encoded protein is CASSPEEYQTFTF.

V is TRBV3-1 (or the pseudogene TRBV3-2) and J is TRBJ2-5; TRBD1 matches at 12 bases. Germline V gene lookup returns CDR1 LGHDT and CDR2 YNNKEL (reference sequence). Losses at the gene ends were 4 bases for V and 6 bases for J; bases not matched to a gene: 6. This CDR3 region has 15 residues. CDR3 sequence: CASSPRDRGHKTQYF. The DNA of the CDR3 is TGTGCCAGCAGCCCACGGGACAGGGGGCATAAGACCCAGTACTTC.